The clone carrying this T cell receptor (beta chain) has ten or more counts. Its antigen is unidentified. Germline CDR1 is SEHNR and CDR2 is FQNEAQ (reference sequence). CDR3 length equals 15 residues. Trimming removed 4 bases from V and 4 bases from J; junction bases left unmatched: 4. These data come from a study of glioma-infiltrating T cells. Whole-study results and caveats: Tissue and blood shared very few CDR3 sequences. Gliomas, especially low-grade, showed above-expected tissue-blood divergence; non-neoplastic patients showed below.

TCR alpha and beta CDR3 regions were amplified from RNA using iRepertoire nested multiplex PCR. Tissue mRNA or PBMC total RNA, roughly 100-400 ng, went into one-step reverse transcription and amplification. From the multiplex PCR reads, TCRdb called clonotypes with MiXCR, one entry per CDR3 protein. This table has approximately 190,000 distinct CDR3 sequences, 25% to 35% appearing once. This clonotype was sampled from a human donor with low-grade glioma or glioblastoma, undergoing nonglioma brain surgery, or in good health (not recorded which). Sequencing was carried out using glioma tissue, nonneoplastic brain tissue, or PBMCs (not recorded which). This sequence joins TRBV7-9 and TRBJ1-2, with 12 bases fitting TRBD1. The CDR3 DNA follows: TGTGCCAGCAGCTCGGGACAGGGGGCATTCTATGGCTACACCTTC. Its translation: CASSSGQGAFYGYTF.